This T cell receptor (beta chain) was documented in a study of T cell responses to AZD1222 COVID-19 vaccine. Data came from immunoSEQ multiplex PCR; TCRdb stores just in-frame clones and leaves some out. This sample has just over 65,000 clones, with roughly 84% found just once. Only a few counts were recorded for this clone. The CDR3 runs to 18 residues. Germline V lookup: CDR1 MDHEN, CDR2 SYDVKM. The germline V and J ends were trimmed by 8 bases and 4 bases, with 27 bases remaining between them. This sample comprised peripheral blood, obtained on day 0 of AZD1222 vaccination. The gene calls are TRBV28 and TRBJ1-5, with D tentatively TRBD1 (6 bases). This receptor was obtained from an adult in good health. The CDR3 nucleotides read TGTGCCAGCTTTACCCCCAGGGACACCCTCGCCTCGAATCAGCCCCAGCATTTT. Encoded protein: CASFTPRDTLASNQPQHF. Looking up the rest from reference TRBV28 and TRBJ1-5 gives the full variable domain: DVKVTQSSRYLVKRTGEKVFLECVQDMDHENMFWYRQDPGLGLRLIYFSYDVKMKEKGDIPEGYSVSREKKERFSLILESASTNQTSMYLCASFTPRDTLASNQPQHFGDGTRLSIL.